The clone carrying this T cell receptor (beta chain) was picked up a small number of times. This entry comes from a study of T cells after yellow fever vaccination. Looked up from germline, CDR1 is SGHRS and CDR2 is YFSETQ. V was shortened by 0 bases and J by 7 bases, with 7 bases between the two germline ends. The CDR3 covers 13 residues. MiXCR, run by TCRdb on the 5' RACE reads, gives a single entry per CDR3 protein. The sample yields about 350,000 distinct CDR3 sequences, 9.5% to 13% seen once. The sample here was PBMCs, taken on the day of the first yellow fever vaccination. This receptor was identified in a man between 18 and 35 years old who received the YFV17D yellow fever vaccine. The V and J genes are TRBV5-1 and TRBJ1-4, with a weak D call TRBD1 (5 bases). The CDR3 sequence: CASSLGQFEKLFF. Here the CDR3 DNA reads TGCGCCAGCAGCTTGGGACAGTTTGAAAAACTGTTTTTT. Using reference TRBV5-1 and TRBJ1-4 for the parts outside the CDR3, the full variable domain is KAGVTQTPRYLIKTRGQQVTLSCSPISGHRSVSWYQQTPGQGLQFLFEYFSETQRNKGNFPGRFSGRQFSNSRSEMNVSTLELGDSALYLCASSLGQFEKLFFGSGTQLSVL.